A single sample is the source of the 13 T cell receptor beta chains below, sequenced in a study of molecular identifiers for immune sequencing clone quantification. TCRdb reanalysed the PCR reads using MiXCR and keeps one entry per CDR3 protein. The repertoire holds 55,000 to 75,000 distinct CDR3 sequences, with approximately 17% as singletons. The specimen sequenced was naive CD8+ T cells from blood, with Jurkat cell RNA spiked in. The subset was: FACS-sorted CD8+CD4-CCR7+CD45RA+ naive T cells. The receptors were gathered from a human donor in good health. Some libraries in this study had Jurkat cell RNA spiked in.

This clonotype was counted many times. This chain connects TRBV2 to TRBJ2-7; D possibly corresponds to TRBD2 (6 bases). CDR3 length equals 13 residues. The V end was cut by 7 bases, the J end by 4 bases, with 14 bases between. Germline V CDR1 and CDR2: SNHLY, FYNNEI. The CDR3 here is CASMASVDYEQYF. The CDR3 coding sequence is TGTGCCAGCATGGCTAGCGTAGATTACGAGCAGTACTTC.

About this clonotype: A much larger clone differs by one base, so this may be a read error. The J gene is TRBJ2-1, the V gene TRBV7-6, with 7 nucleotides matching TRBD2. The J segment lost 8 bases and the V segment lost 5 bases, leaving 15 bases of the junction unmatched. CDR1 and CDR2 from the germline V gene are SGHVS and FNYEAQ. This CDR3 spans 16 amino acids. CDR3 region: CASSPTRGSIVYEQFF. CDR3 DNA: TGTGCCAGCAGCCCGACTCGCGGGAGTATAGTGTATGAGCAGTTCTTC.

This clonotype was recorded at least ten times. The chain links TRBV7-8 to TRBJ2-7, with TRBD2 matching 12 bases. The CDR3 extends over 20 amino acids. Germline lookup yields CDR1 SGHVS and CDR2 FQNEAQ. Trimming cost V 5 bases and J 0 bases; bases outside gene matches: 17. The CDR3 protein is CASSLGLAGLEQFSSYEQYF. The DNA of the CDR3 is TGTGCCAGCAGCCTAGGACTAGCGGGACTCGAGCAATTTTCCTCCTACGAGCAGTACTTC. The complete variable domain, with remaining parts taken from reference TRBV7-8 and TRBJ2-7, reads GAGVSQSPRYKVAKRGQDVALRCDPISGHVSLFWYQQALGQGPEFLTYFQNEAQLDKSGLPSDRFFAERPEGSVSTLKIQRTQQEDSAVYLCASSLGLAGLEQFSSYEQYFGPGTRLTVT.

CDR3 protein: CASSFQGTYEQYF. CDR3 DNA sequence: TGTGCCAGCAGTTTTCAGGGTACCTACGAGCAGTACTTC. The V call is TRBV12-3 or TRBV12-4, the J call TRBJ2-7, with TRBD1 as a possible D gene (5 bases). This CDR3 spans 13 amino acids. V lost 3 bases, J lost 2 bases, and 8 bases lay in between.

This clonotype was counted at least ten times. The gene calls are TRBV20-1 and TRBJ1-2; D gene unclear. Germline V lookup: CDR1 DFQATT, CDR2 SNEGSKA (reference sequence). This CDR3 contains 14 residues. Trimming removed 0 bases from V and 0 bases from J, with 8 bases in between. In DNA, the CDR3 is TGCAGTGCTAGAGATCTGGGCGCTAACTATGGCTACACCTTC. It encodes CSARDLGANYGYTF.

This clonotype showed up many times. In DNA, the CDR3 is TGTGCCAGCAGCCGCTTAGTCGGAGGGGGGAGCACAGATACGCAGTATTTT. Translation: CASSRLVGGGSTDTQYF. This sequence joins TRBV7-6 and TRBJ2-3; D possibly matches TRBD1 or TRBD2 (6 bases each). Germline V CDR1 and CDR2: SGHVS, FNYEAQ. V lost 5 bases and J lost 0, with 18 bases in between. The CDR3 contains 17 residues.

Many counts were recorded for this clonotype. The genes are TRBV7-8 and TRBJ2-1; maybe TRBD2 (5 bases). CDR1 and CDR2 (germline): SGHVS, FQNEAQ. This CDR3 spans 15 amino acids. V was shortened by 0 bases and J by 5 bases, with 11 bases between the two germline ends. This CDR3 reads CASSLARLANNEQFF. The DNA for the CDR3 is TGTGCCAGCAGCTTAGCGAGGCTAGCTAACAATGAGCAGTTCTTC.

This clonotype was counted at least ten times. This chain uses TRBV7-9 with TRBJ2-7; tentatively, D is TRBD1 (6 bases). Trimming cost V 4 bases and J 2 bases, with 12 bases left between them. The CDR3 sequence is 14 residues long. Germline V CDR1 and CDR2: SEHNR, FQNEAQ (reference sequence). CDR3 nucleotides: TGTGCCAGCAGCTCGACAGGTAAAACCTACGAGCAGTACTTC. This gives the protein CASSSTGKTYEQYF.

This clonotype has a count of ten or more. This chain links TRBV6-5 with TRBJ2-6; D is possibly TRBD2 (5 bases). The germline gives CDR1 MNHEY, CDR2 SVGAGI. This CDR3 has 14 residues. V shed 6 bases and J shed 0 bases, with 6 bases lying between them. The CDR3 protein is CASSGLSGANVLTF. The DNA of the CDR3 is TGTGCCAGCAGCGGACTCTCTGGGGCCAACGTCCTGACTTTC.

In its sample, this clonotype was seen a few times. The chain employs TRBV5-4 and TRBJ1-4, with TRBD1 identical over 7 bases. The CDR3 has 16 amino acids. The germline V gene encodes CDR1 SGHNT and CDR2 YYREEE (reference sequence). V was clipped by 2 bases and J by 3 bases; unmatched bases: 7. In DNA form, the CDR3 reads TGTGCCAGCAGCTTAGGGGGCGGACCAGCTAATGAAAAACTGTTTTTT. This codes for CASSLGGGPANEKLFF.

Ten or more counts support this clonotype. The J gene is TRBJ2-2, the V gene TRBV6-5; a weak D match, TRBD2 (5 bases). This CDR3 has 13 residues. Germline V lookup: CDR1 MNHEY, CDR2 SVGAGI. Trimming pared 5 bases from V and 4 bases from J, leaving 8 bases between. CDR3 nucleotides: TGTGCCAGCAGTATCACTAGCACCGGGGAGCTGTTTTTT. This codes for CASSITSTGELFF.

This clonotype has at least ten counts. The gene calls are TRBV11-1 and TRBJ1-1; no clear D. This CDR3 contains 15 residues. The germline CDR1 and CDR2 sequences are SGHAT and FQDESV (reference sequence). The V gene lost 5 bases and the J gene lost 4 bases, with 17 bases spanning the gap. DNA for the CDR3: TGTGCCAGCAGCGAAAAAGGAGTCCGGCCCACTGAAGCTTTCTTT. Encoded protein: CASSEKGVRPTEAFF. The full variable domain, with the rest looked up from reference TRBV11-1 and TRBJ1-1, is EAEVAQSPRYKITEKSQAVAFWCDPISGHATLYWYRQILGQGPELLVQFQDESVVDDSQLPKDRFSAERLKGVDSTLKIQPAELGDSAMYLCASSEKGVRPTEAFFGQGTRLTVV.

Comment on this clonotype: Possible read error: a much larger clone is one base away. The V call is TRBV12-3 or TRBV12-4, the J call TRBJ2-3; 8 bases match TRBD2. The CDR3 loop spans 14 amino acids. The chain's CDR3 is CASSPSGGTDAQYF. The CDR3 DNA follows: TGTGCCAGCAGTCCGAGCGGGGGCACAGATGCGCAGTATTTT.